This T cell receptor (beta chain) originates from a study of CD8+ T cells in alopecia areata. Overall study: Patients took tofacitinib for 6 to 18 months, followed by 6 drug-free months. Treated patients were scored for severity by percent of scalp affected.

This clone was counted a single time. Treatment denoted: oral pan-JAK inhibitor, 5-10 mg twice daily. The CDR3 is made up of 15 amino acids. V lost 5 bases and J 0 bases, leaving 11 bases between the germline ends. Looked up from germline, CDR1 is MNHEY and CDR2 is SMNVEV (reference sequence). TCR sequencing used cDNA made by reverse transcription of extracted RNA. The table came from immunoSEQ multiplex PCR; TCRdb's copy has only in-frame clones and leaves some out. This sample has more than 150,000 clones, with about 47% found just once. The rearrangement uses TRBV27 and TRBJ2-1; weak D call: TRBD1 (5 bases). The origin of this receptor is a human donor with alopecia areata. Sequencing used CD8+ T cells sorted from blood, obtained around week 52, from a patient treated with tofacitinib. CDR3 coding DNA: TGTGCCAGCAGTCGGAGACAGATCTCCTACAATGAGCAGTTCTTC. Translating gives CASSRRQISYNEQFF.